The 12 T cell receptor beta chains given below trace back to one sample, sequenced in a study of identical twins. From the 5' RACE reads, TCRdb called clonotypes with MiXCR, one entry per CDR3 protein. The table lists roughly 200,000 distinct CDR3 sequences, about 15% of them singletons, with 35% to 45% in the top ten. These data also featured in a second study, about T cells expressing NK-cell markers.

Sequencing input: CD8+ T cells sorted from blood. These receptors all come from a woman between 18 and 29 years old in good health.

This clonotype was detected a few times. This chain links TRBV7-2 with TRBJ2-7; D remains unclear. Germline lookup yields CDR1 SGHTA and CDR2 FQGNSA. There are 13 residues in the CDR3. Trimming removed 1 base from V and 5 bases from J, with 9 bases in between. CDR3 in DNA: TGTGCCAGCAGCTTAGGGGTGAGGAACGAGCAGTACTTC. Its translation: CASSLGVRNEQYF.

The V and J genes are TRBV6-2 or TRBV6-3 and TRBJ2-7, with D maybe TRBD2 (5 bases). The V and J ends lost 0 bases and 2 bases respectively, with 14 bases between them. Per germline, CDR1 MNHEY and CDR2 SVGEGT. This CDR3 has 16 amino acids. The CDR3 reads CASSYSEVTFTYEQYF. CDR3 nucleotides: TGTGCCAGCAGTTACTCGGAGGTGACTTTCACCTACGAGCAGTACTTC.

This clonotype was detected ten times or more. The rearrangement uses TRBV29-1 and TRBJ1-1; 7 bases are shared with TRBD1. The germline V gene has CDR1 SQVTM and CDR2 ANQGSEA. This CDR3 region has 12 residues. With 8 bases clipped from V and 4 bases from J, the junction kept 7 bases outside the gene matches. This chain's CDR3 is CSLGGQPTEAFF. The DNA for the CDR3 is TGCAGCCTGGGGGGACAGCCCACTGAAGCTTTCTTT.

V and J are TRBV10-3 and TRBJ2-7, with a tentative D call TRBD1 (6 bases). The germline CDR1 and CDR2 sequences are ENHRY and SYGVKD. The CDR3 contains 16 residues. The V gene lost 3 bases and the J gene lost 7 bases, with 22 bases spanning the gap. The CDR3 is CAISDIPGTTAFEQYF. CDR3 DNA: TGTGCCATCAGTGACATACCCGGGACAACGGCTTTTGAGCAGTACTTC.

In its sample, this clonotype was seen a few times. The CDR3 is CASSLIPGQSYGYTF. For the CDR3, the DNA is TGCGCCAGCAGCTTAATTCCGGGACAGAGCTATGGCTACACCTTC. The V call is TRBV5-1, the J call TRBJ1-2; 7 nucleotides align to TRBD1. Trimming removed 2 bases from V and 4 bases from J; junction bases left unmatched: 8. The CDR3 runs to 15 residues. CDR1 is SGHRS, CDR2 YFSETQ, per germline.

This clonotype was seen ten or more times. The V and J genes are TRBV27 and TRBJ2-7; a possible D gene is TRBD2 (5 bases). The germline V gene encodes CDR1 MNHEY and CDR2 SMNVEV (reference sequence). The CDR3 covers 13 residues. Deletions cut 6 bases from V and 0 bases from J, with 9 bases between. The CDR3 loop reads CASRDFNSYEQYF. In nucleotides, the CDR3 is TGTGCCAGCAGGGACTTCAACTCCTACGAGCAGTACTTC.

The chain combines TRBV12-3 or TRBV12-4 with TRBJ2-5, with a tentative D call TRBD1 (5 bases). The CDR3 is made up of 14 amino acids. The V and J ends lost 6 bases and 4 bases respectively, with 15 bases between them. The CDR3 loop reads CASSRALGPETQYF. The CDR3 DNA follows: TGTGCCAGCAGCCGGGCCCTGGGGCCAGAGACCCAGTACTTC.

The count of this clonotype is one. The chain is built from TRBV12-3 or TRBV12-4 and TRBJ2-7; 8 bases agree with TRBD1. V shed 3 bases and J 4 bases; nucleotides not matched to a gene: 2. This CDR3 is built from 13 residues. The CDR3 loop reads CASSFNRGYEQYF. The CDR3, as DNA: TGTGCCAGCAGTTTCAACAGGGGGTACGAGCAGTACTTC.

This clonotype was seen only a few times. The rearrangement links TRBV29-1 to TRBJ1-1, with TRBD1 matching 7 bases. The CDR3 is made up of 11 amino acids. J was trimmed by 9 bases and V by 5 bases; bases with no gene match: 6. The germline V gene encodes CDR1 SQVTM and CDR2 ANQGSEA. CDR3: CSVLGQTKAFF. The CDR3, as DNA: TGCAGCGTTTTGGGACAGACTAAAGCTTTCTTT.

This clonotype has a handful of counts. The J gene is TRBJ2-7, the V gene TRBV7-8, with 7 bases fitting TRBD1. Per the germline V gene, CDR1 is SGHVS and CDR2 is FQNEAQ. The CDR3 contains 15 residues. The trim removed 3 bases at V and 1 base at J, leaving 6 bases unmatched. This CDR3 reads CASSFYRGPSYEQYF. CDR3 coding DNA: TGTGCCAGCAGCTTTTACAGGGGACCATCCTACGAGCAGTACTTC.

This sequence joins TRBV5-1 and TRBJ2-1; D unclear. From germline, CDR1 is SGHRS and CDR2 YFSETQ. The CDR3 sequence is 12 residues long. Between the trimmed V and J ends, which lost 7 bases and 9 bases, there was a span of 14 bases. The CDR3 nucleotides read TGCGCCAGCTCCGCCGGTTCAGGTGAGCAGTTCTTC. This codes for CASSAGSGEQFF. Supplemented by reference TRBV5-1 and TRBJ2-1, the full variable domain reads KAGVTQTPRYLIKTRGQQVTLSCSPISGHRSVSWYQQTPGQGLQFLFEYFSETQRNKGNFPGRFSGRQFSNSRSEMNVSTLELGDSALYLCASSAGSGEQFFGPGTRLTVL.

This clonotype was seen a handful of times. The V and J genes are TRBV9 and TRBJ2-7; tentatively, D is TRBD2 (5 bases). CDR3 length equals 12 residues. V lost 5 bases and J lost 5, with 11 bases in between. Germline V gene lookup returns CDR1 SGDLS and CDR2 YYNGEE. As DNA, the CDR3 is TGTGCCAGCAGTTACGGGGAAAACGAGCAGTACTTC. It yields the protein CASSYGENEQYF.